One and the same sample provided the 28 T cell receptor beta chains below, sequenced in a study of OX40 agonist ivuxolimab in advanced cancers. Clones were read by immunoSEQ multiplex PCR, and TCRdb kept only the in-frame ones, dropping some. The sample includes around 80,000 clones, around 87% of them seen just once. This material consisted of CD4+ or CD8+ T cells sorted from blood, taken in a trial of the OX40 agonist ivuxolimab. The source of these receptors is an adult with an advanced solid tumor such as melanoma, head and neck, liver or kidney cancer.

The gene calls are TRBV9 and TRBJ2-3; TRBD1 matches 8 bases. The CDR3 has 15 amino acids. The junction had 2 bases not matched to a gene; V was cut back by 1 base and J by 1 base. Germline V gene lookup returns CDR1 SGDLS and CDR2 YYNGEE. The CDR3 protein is CASSVLGQGTDTQYF. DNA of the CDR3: TGTGCCAGCAGCGTACTGGGACAGGGCACAGATACGCAGTATTTT. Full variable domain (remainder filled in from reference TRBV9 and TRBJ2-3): DSGVTQTPKHLITATGQRVTLRCSPRSGDLSVYWYQQSLDQGLQFLIQYYNGEERAKGNILERFSAQQFPDLHSELNLSSLELGDSALYFCASSVLGQGTDTQYFGPGTRLTVL.

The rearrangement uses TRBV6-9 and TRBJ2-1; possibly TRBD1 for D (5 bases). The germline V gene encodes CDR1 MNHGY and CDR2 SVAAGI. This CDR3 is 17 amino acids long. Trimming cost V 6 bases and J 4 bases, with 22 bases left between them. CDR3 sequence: CASRQGVQGLIYNEQFF. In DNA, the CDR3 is TGTGCCAGCAGACAAGGGGTCCAGGGCCTAATTTACAATGAGCAGTTCTTC.

CDR3 loop: CASSPSAEREAFF. The DNA for the CDR3 is TGTGCCAGCTCACCATCGGCAGAGAGGGAAGCTTTCTTT. J is TRBJ1-1 and V is TRBV18; no clear D. This CDR3 region has 13 residues. V lost 2 bases and J 8 bases, leaving 12 bases between the germline ends. Per germline, CDR1 KGHSH and CDR2 LQKENI.

The CDR3 protein is CASSQDGAGGETQYF. Here the CDR3 DNA reads TGTGCCAGCAGCCAGGACGGGGCAGGTGGGGAGACCCAGTACTTC. J is TRBJ2-5 and V is TRBV5-4; D may correspond to TRBD1 or TRBD2 (5 bases each). Germline lookup yields CDR1 SGHNT and CDR2 YYREEE (reference sequence). The ends were cut back, 4 bases at V and 5 bases at J, with 18 bases in the middle. This CDR3 contains 15 residues.

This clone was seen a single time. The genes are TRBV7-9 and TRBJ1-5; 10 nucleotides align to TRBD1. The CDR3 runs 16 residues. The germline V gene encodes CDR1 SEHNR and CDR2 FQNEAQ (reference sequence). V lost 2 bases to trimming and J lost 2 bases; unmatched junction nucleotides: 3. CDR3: CASSLRGTGGNQPQHF. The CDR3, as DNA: TGTGCCAGCAGCTTACGAGGGACAGGGGGCAATCAGCCCCAGCATTTT.

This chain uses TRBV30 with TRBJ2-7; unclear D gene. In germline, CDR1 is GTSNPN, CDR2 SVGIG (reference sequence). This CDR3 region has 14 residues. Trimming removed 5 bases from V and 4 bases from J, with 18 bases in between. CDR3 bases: TGTGCCTGGGGGTCCCGGGTGCTGATGTACGAGCAGTACTTC. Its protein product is CAWGSRVLMYEQYF.

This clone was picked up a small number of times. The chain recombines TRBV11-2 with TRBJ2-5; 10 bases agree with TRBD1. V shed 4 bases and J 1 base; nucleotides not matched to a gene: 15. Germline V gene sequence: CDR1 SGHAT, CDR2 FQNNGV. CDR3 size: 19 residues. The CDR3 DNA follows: TGTGCCAGCAGCTCCGGGTGGCTCCTCGGGACAGGGGTCCAAGAGACCCAGTACTTC. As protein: CASSSGWLLGTGVQETQYF.

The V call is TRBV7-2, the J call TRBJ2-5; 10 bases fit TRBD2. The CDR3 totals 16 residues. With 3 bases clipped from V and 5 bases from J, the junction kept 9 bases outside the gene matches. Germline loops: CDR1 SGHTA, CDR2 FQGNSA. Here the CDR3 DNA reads TGTGCCAGCAGCTTGGCTAGCGGGGGCGTCTGGGAGACCCAGTACTTC. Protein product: CASSLASGGVWETQYF. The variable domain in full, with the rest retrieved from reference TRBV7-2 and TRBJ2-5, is GAGVSQSPSNKVTEKGKDVELRCDPISGHTALYWYRQSLGQGLEFLIYFQGNSAPDKSGLPSDRFSAERTGGSVSTLTIQRTQQEDSAVYLCASSLASGGVWETQYFGPGTRLLVL.

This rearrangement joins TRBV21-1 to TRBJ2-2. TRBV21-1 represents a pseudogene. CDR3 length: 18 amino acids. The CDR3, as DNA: TGTGCCAGCAGCAAAGAGGTGGTAGAGAAAACGAACACCGGGGAGCTGTTTTTT. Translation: CASSKEVVEKTNTGELFF.

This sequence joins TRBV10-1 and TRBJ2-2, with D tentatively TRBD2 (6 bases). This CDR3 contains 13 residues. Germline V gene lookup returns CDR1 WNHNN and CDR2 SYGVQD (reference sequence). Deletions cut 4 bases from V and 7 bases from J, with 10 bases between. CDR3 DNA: TGCGCCAGCAGTGGCAGGGAGGACGGGGAGCTGTTTTTT. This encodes CASSGREDGELFF.

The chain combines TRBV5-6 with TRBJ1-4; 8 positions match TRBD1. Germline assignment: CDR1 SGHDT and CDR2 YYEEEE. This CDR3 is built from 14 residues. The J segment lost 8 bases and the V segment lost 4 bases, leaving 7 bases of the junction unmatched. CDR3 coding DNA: TGTGCCAGCAGCCGTACCGGGACAGGCGAAAAACTGTTTTTT. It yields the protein CASSRTGTGEKLFF.

The CDR3 nucleotides are TGTGCCAGTAGTGGACAGGATATAGCTAATGAAAAACTGTTTTTT. Encoded protein: CASSGQDIANEKLFF. This rearrangement joins TRBV19 to TRBJ1-4, with 7 bases fitting TRBD1. The CDR3 sequence is 15 residues long. Trimming at V came to 5 bases and at J to 3 bases, leaving 6 bases not matched to a gene. CDR1 LNHDA and CDR2 SQIVND come from the germline V gene (reference sequence).

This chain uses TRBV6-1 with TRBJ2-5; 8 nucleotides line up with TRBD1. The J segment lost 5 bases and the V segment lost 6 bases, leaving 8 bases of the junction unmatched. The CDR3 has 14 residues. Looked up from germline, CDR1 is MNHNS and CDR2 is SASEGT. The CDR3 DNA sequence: TGTGCCAGCAGCGCCGGGACAGGCCATGAGACCCAGTACTTC. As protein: CASSAGTGHETQYF.

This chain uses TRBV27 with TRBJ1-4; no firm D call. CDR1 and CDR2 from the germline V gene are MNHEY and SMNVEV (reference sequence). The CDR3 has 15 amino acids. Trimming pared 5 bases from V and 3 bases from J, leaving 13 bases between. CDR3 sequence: CASSQSSTANEKLFF. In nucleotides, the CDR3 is TGTGCCAGCAGTCAATCATCCACTGCTAATGAAAAACTGTTTTTT.

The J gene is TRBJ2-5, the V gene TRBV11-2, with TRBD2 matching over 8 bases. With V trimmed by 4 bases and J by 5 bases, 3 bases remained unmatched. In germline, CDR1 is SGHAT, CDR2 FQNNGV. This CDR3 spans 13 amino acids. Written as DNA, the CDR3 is TGTGCCAGCAGCTCCGGGACTAGGGAGACCCAGTACTTC. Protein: CASSSGTRETQYF. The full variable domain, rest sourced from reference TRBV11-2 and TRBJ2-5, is EAGVAQSPRYKIIEKRQSVAFWCNPISGHATLYWYQQILGQGPKLLIQFQNNGVVDDSQLPKDRFSAERLKGVDSTLKIQPAKLEDSAVYLCASSSGTRETQYFGPGTRLLVL.

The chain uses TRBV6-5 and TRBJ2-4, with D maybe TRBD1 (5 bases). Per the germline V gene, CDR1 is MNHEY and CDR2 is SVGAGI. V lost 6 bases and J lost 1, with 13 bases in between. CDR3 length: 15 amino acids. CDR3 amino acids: CASRSQGEAKNIQYF. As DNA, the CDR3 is TGTGCCAGCAGGTCCCAGGGTGAGGCCAAAAACATTCAGTACTTC.

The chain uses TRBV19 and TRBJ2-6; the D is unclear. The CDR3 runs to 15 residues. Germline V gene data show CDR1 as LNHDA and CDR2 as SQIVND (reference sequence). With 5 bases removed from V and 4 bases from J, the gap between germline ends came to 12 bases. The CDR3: CASSAQGSGANVLTF. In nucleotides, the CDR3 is TGTGCCAGTAGTGCCCAAGGCTCGGGGGCCAACGTCCTGACTTTC.

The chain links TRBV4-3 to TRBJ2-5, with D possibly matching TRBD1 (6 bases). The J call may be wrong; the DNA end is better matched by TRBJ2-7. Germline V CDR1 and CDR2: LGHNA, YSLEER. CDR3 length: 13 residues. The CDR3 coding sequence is TGCGCCAGCAGCCAAATACAGGGCAACGAGCAGTACTTC. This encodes CASSQIQGNEQYF.

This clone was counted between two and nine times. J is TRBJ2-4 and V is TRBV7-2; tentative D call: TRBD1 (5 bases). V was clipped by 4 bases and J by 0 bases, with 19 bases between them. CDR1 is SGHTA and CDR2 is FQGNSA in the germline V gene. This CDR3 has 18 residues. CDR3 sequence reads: CASSSGSVTPLAKNIQYF. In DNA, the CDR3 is TGTGCCAGCAGCTCAGGGTCCGTAACCCCTCTAGCCAAAAACATTCAGTACTTC.

CDR3 loop: CASRPLGTEQETQYF. Here the CDR3 DNA reads TGTGCCAGCAGGCCATTAGGGACAGAACAAGAGACCCAGTACTTC. The gene calls are TRBV27 and TRBJ2-5, with TRBD1 matching over 7 bases. The V segment lost 6 bases and the J segment 2 bases; nucleotides outside the gene matches: 9. The CDR3 sequence is 15 residues long. Germline V CDR1 and CDR2: MNHEY, SMNVEV (reference sequence).

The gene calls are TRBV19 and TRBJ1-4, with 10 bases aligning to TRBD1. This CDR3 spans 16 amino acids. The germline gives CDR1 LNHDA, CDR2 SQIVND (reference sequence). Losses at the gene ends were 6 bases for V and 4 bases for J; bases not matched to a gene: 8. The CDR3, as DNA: TGTGCCAGTAGGCCCCAGACAGGGGGCGGTAATGAAAAACTGTTTTTT. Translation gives CASRPQTGGGNEKLFF.

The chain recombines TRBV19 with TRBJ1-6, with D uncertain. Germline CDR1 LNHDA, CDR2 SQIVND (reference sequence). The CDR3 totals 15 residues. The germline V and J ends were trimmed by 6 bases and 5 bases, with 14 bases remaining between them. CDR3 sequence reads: CASRPGDTNNSPLHF. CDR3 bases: TGTGCCAGTAGGCCTGGAGACACCAATAATTCACCCCTCCACTTT.

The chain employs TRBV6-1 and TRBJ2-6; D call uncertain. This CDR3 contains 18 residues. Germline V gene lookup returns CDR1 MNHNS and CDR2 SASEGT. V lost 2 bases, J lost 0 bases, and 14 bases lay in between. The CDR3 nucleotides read TGTGCCAGCAGTGAATATTCGTTATATTTCTCTGGGGCCAACGTCCTGACTTTC. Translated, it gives CASSEYSLYFSGANVLTF.

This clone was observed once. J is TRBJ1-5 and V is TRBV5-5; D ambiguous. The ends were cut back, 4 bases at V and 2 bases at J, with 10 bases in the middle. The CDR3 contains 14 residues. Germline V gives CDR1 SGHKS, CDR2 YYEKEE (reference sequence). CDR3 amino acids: CASSLIGGNQPQHF. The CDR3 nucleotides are TGTGCCAGCAGCCTCATCGGGGGCAATCAGCCCCAGCATTTT. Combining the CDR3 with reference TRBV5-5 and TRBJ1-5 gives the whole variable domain DAGVTQSPTHLIKTRGQQVTLRCSPISGHKSVSWYQQVLGQGPQFIFQYYEKEERGRGNFPDRFSARQFPNYSSELNVNALLLGDSALYLCASSLIGGNQPQHFGDGTRLSIL.

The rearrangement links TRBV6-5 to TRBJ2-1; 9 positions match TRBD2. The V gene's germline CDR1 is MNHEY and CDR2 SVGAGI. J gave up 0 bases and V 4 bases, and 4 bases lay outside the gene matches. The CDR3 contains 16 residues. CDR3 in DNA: TGTGCCAGCAGTTCCTTAGCGGGGGTCTCCTACAATGAGCAGTTCTTC. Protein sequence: CASSSLAGVSYNEQFF.

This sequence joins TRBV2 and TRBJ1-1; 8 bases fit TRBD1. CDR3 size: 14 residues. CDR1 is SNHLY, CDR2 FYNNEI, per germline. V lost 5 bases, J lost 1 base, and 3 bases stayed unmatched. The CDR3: CASSLQGGNTEAFF. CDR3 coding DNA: TGTGCCAGCAGTTTACAGGGGGGGAACACTGAAGCTTTCTTT.

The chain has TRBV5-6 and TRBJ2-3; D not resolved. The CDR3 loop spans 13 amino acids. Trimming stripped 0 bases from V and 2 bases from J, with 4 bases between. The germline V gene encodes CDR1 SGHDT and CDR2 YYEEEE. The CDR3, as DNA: TGTGCCAGCAGCTTGGGGTTCACAGATACGCAGTATTTT. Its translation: CASSLGFTDTQYF.

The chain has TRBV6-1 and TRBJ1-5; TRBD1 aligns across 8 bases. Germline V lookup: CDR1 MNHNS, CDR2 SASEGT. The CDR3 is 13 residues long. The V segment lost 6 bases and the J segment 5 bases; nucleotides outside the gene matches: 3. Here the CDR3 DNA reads TGTGCCAGCAGGGACAGGGTCTATCAGCCCCAGCATTTT. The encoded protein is CASRDRVYQPQHF.